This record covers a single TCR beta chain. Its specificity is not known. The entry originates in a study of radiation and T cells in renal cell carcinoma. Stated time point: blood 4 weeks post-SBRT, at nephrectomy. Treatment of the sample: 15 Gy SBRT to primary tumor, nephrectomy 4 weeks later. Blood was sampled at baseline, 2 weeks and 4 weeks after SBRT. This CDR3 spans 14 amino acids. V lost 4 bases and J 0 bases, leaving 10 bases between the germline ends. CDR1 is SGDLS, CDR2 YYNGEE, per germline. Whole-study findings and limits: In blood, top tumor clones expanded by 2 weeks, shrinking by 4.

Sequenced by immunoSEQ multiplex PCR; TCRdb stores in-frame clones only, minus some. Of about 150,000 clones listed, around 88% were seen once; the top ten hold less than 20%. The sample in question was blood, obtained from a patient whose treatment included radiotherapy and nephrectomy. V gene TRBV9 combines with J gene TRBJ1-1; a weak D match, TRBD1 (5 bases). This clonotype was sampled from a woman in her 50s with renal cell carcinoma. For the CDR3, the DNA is TGTGCCAGCAGCCCCGGACACCTGAACACTGAAGCTTTCTTT. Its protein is CASSPGHLNTEAFF.